This T cell receptor beta chain was identified in a study of blood T cell repertoires in COVID-19. Across the study: Acute and convalescent COVID-19 specimens originated in the United States, Italy and Spain. T cells, B-cell-depleted T cells, or PBMCs supplied cDNA or gDNA.

Germline V gene sequence: CDR1 SGHAT, CDR2 FQNNGV. Trimming took 3 bases from V and 7 from J; bases not matched to a gene: 8. There are 15 residues in the CDR3. In the study's own analysis: By means of reference gene primer amplification, nucleated cell counts were estimated. The assay was immunoSEQ multiplex PCR, and TCRdb's table has in-frame clones only and misses some. That table is the source of V, J and clone size, and D and trimming were worked out from the DNA. The sample contains approximately 290,000 clones, around 89% of which appear only once. The chain is built from TRBV11-2 and TRBJ2-7, with 11 bases identical to TRBD2. Material: peripheral blood. The clonotype comes from a man aged 30 to 39 with acute or convalescent COVID-19. The CDR3 sequence: CASSFVAGGPGEQYF. As DNA, the CDR3 is TGTGCCAGCAGCTTCGTAGCGGGAGGGCCAGGGGAGCAGTACTTC.